A selection of T cell receptor beta chains follows, all from one sample in a study of T cell responses to AZD1222 COVID-19 vaccine. Generated by immunoSEQ multiplex PCR, the TCRdb table keeps only in-frame clones and is missing some. The sample lists 130,000 or so clones, around 83% occurring once. The sample consisted of peripheral blood, taken 28 days after the second AZD1222 dose. These receptors came from an adult who received the AZD1222 COVID-19 vaccine. The CDR3 runs from the conserved cysteine through the conserved F or W. D genes are given only for firm matches. Only part of the rows carry a size: once, few, many, or a class if the clone is expanded.

CDR3nt	CDR3aa	abundance	v_gene	j_gene	len	d_gene
TGTGCCAGCAGTTACACTAGCAATCAGCCCCAGCATTTT	CASSYTSNQPQHF	.	TRBV6-5	TRBJ1-5	13	.
TGTGCCAGCAGCTTGGACAGGACGGAAAATGAAAAACTGTTTTTT	CASSLDRTENEKLFF	.	TRBV7-9	TRBJ1-4	15	TRBD1
TGTGCCACCAGTGATTACTGGCGGGGGGGGTATGTTGAGCAGTTCTTC	CATSDYWRGGYVEQFF	.	TRBV24-1	TRBJ2-1	16	TRBD2
TGTGCCAGCAGTCTCAGGGGAAGCAGTCAGCCCCAGCATTTT	CASSLRGSSQPQHF	.	TRBV27	TRBJ1-5	14	.
TGTGCCAGCAGCCATCCCGTTGTCGGGGTCACAGATACGCAGTATTTT	CASSHPVVGVTDTQYF	.	TRBV3-1/TRBV3-2	TRBJ2-3	16	.
TGTGCCAGCAGCCCCCAGGGGTACGGCTACACCTTC	CASSPQGYGYTF	.	TRBV6-2/TRBV6-3	TRBJ1-2	12	.
TGTGCCAGCAGTTCATCCAAGAACAGGGGCGTTAGCAATCAGCCCCAGCATTTT	CASSSSKNRGVSNQPQHF	.	TRBV28	TRBJ1-5	18	TRBD1
TGTGCCAGCAGTGTTCTTCAACAGGGCACTAATGAAAAACTGTTTTTT	CASSVLQQGTNEKLFF	.	TRBV28	TRBJ1-4	16	.
TGTGCCAGCAGTTACTCGACCATCCGTCAGCCCCAGCATTTT	CASSYSTIRQPQHF	once	TRBV6-2/TRBV6-3	TRBJ1-5	14	.
TGCGCCAGCAGCCTAGGGGTCAGATCTAATTCACCCCTCCACTTT	CASSLGVRSNSPLHF	.	TRBV4-3	TRBJ1-6	15	.
TGTGCCACCAGCAGAGGTACCTACGAGCAGTACTTC	CATSRGTYEQYF	.	TRBV15	TRBJ2-7	12	.
TGTGCCACCAGTGATTCGGGACGGAAGAACAATGAGCAGTTCTTC	CATSDSGRKNNEQFF	.	TRBV24-1	TRBJ2-1	15	.